This T cell receptor (beta chain) was retrieved from a study of cytomegalovirus exposure and HLA in healthy donors. Looking at the study overall: Later, an analysis reported that the 120 or so validation repertoires had used the same platform as the approximately 720 first-cohort repertoires.

Worth noting for this clone: Its matching antigen is unknown.

General study results and limits: Reports described diagnosis of cytomegalovirus status by the classifier as highly specific and sensitive.

From germline, CDR1 is GTSNPN and CDR2 SVGIG (reference sequence). V lost 1 base and J lost 11; bases outside the gene matches: 11. The CDR3 contains 14 residues. Clones were sequenced by immunoSEQ multiplex PCR, and TCRdb holds only the in-frame ones, with some missing. Of more than 120,000 clones in the sample, 85% to 90% are singletons; the top ten hold approximately 8.7%. The receptor comes from a man between 18 and 29 years old in good health and CMV-seropositive. Sequenced sample: PBMCs. This chain connects TRBV30 to TRBJ1-5; TRBD1 matches at 7 bases. CDR3 coding DNA: TGTGCCTGGAGTGCCGGGACAGTGGGTAGGACCCAGCATTTT. Encoded protein: CAWSAGTVGRTQHF.